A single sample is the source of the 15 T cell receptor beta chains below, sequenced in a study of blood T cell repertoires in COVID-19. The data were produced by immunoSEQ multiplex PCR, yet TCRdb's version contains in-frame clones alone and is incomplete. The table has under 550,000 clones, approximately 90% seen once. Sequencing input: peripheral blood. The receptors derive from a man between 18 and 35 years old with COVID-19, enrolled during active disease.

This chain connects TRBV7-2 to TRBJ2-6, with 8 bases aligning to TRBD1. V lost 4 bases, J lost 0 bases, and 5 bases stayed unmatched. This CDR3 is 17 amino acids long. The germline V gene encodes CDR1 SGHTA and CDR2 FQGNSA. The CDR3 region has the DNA TGTGCCAGCAGCTCTCAGGGGGCTAGCTCTGGGGCCAACGTCCTGACTTTC. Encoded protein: CASSSQGASSGANVLTF. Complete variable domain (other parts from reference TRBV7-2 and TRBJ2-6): GAGVSQSPSNKVTEKGKDVELRCDPISGHTALYWYRQSLGQGLEFLIYFQGNSAPDKSGLPSDRFSAERTGGSVSTLTIQRTQQEDSAVYLCASSSQGASSGANVLTFGAGSRLTVL.

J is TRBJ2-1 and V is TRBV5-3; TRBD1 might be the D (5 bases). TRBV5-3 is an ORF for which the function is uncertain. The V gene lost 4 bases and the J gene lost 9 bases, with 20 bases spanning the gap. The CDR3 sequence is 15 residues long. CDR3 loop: CARSHRLGRVGEQFF. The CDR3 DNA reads TGTGCCAGAAGCCACAGGTTGGGCAGGGTCGGTGAGCAGTTCTTC.

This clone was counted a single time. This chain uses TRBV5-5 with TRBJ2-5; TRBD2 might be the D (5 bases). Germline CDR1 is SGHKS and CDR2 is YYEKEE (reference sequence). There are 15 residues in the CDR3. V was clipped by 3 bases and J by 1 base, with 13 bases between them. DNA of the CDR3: TGTGCCAGCAGCTACCTTTCGGGGTCCCAAGAGACCCAGTACTTC. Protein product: CASSYLSGSQETQYF. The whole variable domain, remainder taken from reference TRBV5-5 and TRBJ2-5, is DAGVTQSPTHLIKTRGQQVTLRCSPISGHKSVSWYQQVLGQGPQFIFQYYEKEERGRGNFPDRFSARQFPNYSSELNVNALLLGDSALYLCASSYLSGSQETQYFGPGTRLLVL.

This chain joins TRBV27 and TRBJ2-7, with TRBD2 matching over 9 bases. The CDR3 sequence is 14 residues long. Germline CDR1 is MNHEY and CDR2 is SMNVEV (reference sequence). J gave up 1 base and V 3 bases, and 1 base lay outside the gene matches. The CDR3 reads CASSFLAGSYEQYF. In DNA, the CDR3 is TGTGCCAGCAGTTTCCTAGCGGGATCCTACGAGCAGTACTTC.

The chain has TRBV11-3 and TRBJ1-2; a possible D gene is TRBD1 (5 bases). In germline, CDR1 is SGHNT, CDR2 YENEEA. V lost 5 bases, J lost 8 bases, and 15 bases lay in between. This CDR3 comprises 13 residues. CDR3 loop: CASSTSAGMGYTF. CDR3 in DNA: TGTGCCAGCAGCACATCCGCAGGGATGGGCTACACCTTC.

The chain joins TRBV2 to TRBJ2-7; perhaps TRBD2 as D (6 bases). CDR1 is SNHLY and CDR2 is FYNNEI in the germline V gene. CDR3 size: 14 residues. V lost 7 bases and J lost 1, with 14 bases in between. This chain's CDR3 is CASNGRKASYEQYF. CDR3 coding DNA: TGTGCCAGCAACGGGAGAAAGGCTTCCTACGAGCAGTACTTC.

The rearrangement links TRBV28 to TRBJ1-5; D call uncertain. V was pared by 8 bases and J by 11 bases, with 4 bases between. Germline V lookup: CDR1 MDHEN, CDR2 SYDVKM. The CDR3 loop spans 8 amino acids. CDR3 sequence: CASPTQHF. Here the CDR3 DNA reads TGTGCCAGCCCTACCCAGCATTTT.

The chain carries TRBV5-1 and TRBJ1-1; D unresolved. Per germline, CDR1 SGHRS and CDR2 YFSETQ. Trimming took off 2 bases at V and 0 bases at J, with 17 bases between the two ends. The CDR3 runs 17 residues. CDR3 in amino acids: CASSFGGLPPVNTEAFF. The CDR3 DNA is TGCGCCAGCAGCTTTGGAGGACTCCCACCTGTGAACACTGAAGCTTTCTTT.

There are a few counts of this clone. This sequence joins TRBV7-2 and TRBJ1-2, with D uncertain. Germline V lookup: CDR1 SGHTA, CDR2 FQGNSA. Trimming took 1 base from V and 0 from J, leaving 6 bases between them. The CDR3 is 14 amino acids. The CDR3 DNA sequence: TGTGCCAGCAGCTTAGGTCCTTCTAACTATGGCTACACCTTC. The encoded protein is CASSLGPSNYGYTF.

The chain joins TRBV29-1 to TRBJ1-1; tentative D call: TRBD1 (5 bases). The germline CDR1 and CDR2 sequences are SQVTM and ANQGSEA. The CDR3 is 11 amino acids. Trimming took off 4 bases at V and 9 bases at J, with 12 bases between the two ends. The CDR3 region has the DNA TGCAGCGTTGTGGCCCAGGACAAAGCTTTCTTT. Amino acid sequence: CSVVAQDKAFF.

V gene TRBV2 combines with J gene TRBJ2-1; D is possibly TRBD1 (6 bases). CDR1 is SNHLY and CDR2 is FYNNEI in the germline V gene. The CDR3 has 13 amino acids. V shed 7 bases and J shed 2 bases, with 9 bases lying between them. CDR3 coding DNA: TGTGCCAGCATCCAGGGGCCCTACAATGAGCAGTTCTTC. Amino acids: CASIQGPYNEQFF. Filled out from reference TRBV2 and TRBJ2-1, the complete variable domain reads EPEVTQTPSHQVTQMGQEVILRCVPISNHLYFYWYRQILGQKVEFLVSFYNNEISEKSEIFDDQFSVERPDGSNFTLKIRSTKLEDSAMYFCASIQGPYNEQFFGPGTRLTVL.

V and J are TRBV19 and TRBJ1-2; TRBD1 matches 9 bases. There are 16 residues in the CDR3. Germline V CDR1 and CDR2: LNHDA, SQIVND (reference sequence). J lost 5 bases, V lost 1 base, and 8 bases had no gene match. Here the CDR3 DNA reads TGTGCCAGTAGTATAGGCGGCGGGACAGGGTCTTATGGCTACACCTTC. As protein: CASSIGGGTGSYGYTF.

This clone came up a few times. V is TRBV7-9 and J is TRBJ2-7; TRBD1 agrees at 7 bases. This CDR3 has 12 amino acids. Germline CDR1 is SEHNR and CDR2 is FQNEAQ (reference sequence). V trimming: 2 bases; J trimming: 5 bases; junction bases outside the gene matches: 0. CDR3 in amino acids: CASSLQGDEQYF. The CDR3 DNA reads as TGTGCCAGCAGCTTACAGGGGGACGAGCAGTACTTC.

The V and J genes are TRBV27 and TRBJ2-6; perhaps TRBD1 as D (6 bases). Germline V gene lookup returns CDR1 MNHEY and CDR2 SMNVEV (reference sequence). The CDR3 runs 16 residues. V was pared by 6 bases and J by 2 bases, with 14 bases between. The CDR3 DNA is TGTGCCAGCAGCCGCATTACAGGGACTGGGGCCAACGTCCTGACTTTC. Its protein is CASSRITGTGANVLTF.

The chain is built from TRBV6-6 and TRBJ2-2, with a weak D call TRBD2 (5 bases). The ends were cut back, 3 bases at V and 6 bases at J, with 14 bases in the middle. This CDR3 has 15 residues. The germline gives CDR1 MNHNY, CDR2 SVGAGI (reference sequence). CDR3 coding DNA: TGTGCCAGCAGTTATCGTGGGAGCCCGCCCGGGGAGCTGTTTTTT. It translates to CASSYRGSPPGELFF.